Each of the 20 T cell receptor beta chains below was sequenced from the same sample in a study of CD8 T cells in ankylosing spondylitis. TCRdb processed the 5' RACE reads anew with MiXCR; each CDR3 protein has one entry. This table holds about 510,000 distinct CDR3 sequences, approximately 5% found once. Study conclusions and caveats: Characteristic of ankylosing spondylitis blood, it appeared, was a TCR beta motif comprising roughly eight highly homologous variants.

Their antigen targets remain unknown. Sequenced: blood, either unsorted or a sorted T cell fraction (not recorded which). All receptors come from a male donor with ankylosing spondylitis.

As concerns this clonotype: This may stem from a read error, because a much larger clone lies one nucleotide away. CDR3 residues: CATQDDTGDLFF. CDR3 coding DNA: TGTGCCACCCAGGATGACACCGGGGATCTGTTTTTT. The gene calls are TRBV10-3 and TRBJ2-2; maybe TRBD2 (5 bases). This CDR3 has 12 residues. CDR1 ENHRY and CDR2 SYGVKD come from the germline V gene.

Many counts were recorded for this clonotype. This chain joins TRBV7-9 and TRBJ2-5; a possible D gene is TRBD2 (5 bases). The V and J ends lost 4 bases and 2 bases respectively, with 20 bases between them. Germline values: CDR1 SEHNR, CDR2 FQNEAQ (reference sequence). The CDR3 length is 17 residues. CDR3 sequence: CASSSTLTYTGQETQYF. CDR3 DNA sequence: TGTGCCAGCAGCTCAACTCTGACATACACGGGGCAAGAGACCCAGTACTTC.

This clonotype was observed many times. The chain combines TRBV7-2 with TRBJ1-6; a weak D match, TRBD1 (5 bases). CDR3 length equals 14 residues. Deletions cut 7 bases from V and 8 bases from J, with 15 bases between. Per germline, CDR1 SGHTA and CDR2 FQGNSA. CDR3 amino acids: CASTTAQGDSPLHF. The CDR3 region has the DNA TGTGCCAGCACCACGGCCCAGGGTGATTCACCCCTCCACTTT.

This clonotype was observed at least ten times. The chain joins TRBV29-1 to TRBJ2-7, with no clear D. CDR3 length: 13 residues. Trimming cost V 3 bases and J 0 bases, with 9 bases left between them. Per the germline V gene, CDR1 is SQVTM and CDR2 is ANQGSEA. The CDR3 reads CSVETGSSYEQYF. The CDR3 nucleotides are TGCAGCGTTGAGACCGGAAGCTCCTACGAGCAGTACTTC.

This clonotype was detected ten times or more. The rearrangement joins TRBV7-9 to TRBJ2-3, with D uncertain. This CDR3 spans 14 amino acids. V was trimmed by 11 bases and J by 2 bases, leaving 17 bases between them. Germline V lookup: CDR1 SEHNR, CDR2 FQNEAQ (reference sequence). Here the CDR3 reads CAADGLTSTDTQYF. The CDR3 DNA reads TGTGCCGCAGACGGGCTAACCTCCACAGATACGCAGTATTTT.

V usage is TRBV10-3 and J usage is TRBJ2-5, with D tentatively TRBD1 (7 bases). V dropped 11 bases and J dropped 8 bases, with 18 bases sitting between them. The CDR3 length is 12 residues. Germline-derived CDR1 and CDR2 are ENHRY and SYGVKD. The CDR3 sequence: CASGGTVTTQYF. The CDR3 DNA follows: TGTGCCTCTGGAGGGACAGTGACAACCCAGTACTTC.

This clonotype was seen ten or more times. This chain uses TRBV7-2 with TRBJ2-7; no clear D gene. This CDR3 is 14 amino acids long. The V end was cut by 2 bases, the J end by 3 bases, with 11 bases between. CDR1 and CDR2 from the germline V gene are SGHTA and FQGNSA. DNA of the CDR3: TGTGCCAGCAGCTTAATAGACGGATTCTACGAGCAGTACTTC. It specifies CASSLIDGFYEQYF. The whole variable domain, remainder taken from reference TRBV7-2 and TRBJ2-7, is GAGVSQSPSNKVTEKGKDVELRCDPISGHTALYWYRQSLGQGLEFLIYFQGNSAPDKSGLPSDRFSAERTGGSVSTLTIQRTQQEDSAVYLCASSLIDGFYEQYFGPGTRLTVT.

In its sample, this clonotype was seen many times. The chain is built from TRBV20-1 and TRBJ2-5; possible D gene TRBD2, 6 bases. The CDR3 totals 14 residues. Germline CDR1 reads DFQATT; CDR2 reads SNEGSKA (reference sequence). Deletions cut 0 bases from V and 2 bases from J, with 10 bases between. The CDR3: CSARDHRGQETQYF. As DNA, the CDR3 is TGCAGTGCTAGAGATCACCGGGGGCAAGAGACCCAGTACTTC.

This clonotype has ten or more counts. The chain recombines TRBV7-9 with TRBJ1-1; D gene unclear. From germline, CDR1 is SEHNR and CDR2 FQNEAQ (reference sequence). Trimming stripped 11 bases from V and 5 bases from J, with 18 bases between. There are 13 residues in the CDR3. Here the CDR3 DNA reads TGTGCCGTCACGGGTTTGGCGGGTACTGAAGCTTTCTTT. Translation gives CAVTGLAGTEAFF. The variable domain in full, completed from reference TRBV7-9 and TRBJ1-1, reads DTGVSQNPRHKITKRGQNVTFRCDPISEHNRLYWYRQTLGQGPEFLTYFQNEAQLEKSRLLSDRFSAERPKGSFSTLEIQRTEQGDSAMYLCAVTGLAGTEAFFGQGTRLTVV.

The chain has TRBV7-8 and TRBJ2-1; no definite D call. V gave up 1 base and J gave up 5 bases, with 12 bases separating them. CDR1 and CDR2 (germline): SGHVS, FQNEAQ. There are 15 residues in the CDR3. This CDR3 is CASSLVRVGHNEQFF. The CDR3 DNA reads TGTGCCAGCAGCTTAGTTAGGGTAGGCCACAATGAGCAGTTCTTC. The full variable domain, its missing parts supplied by reference TRBV7-8 and TRBJ2-1, is GAGVSQSPRYKVAKRGQDVALRCDPISGHVSLFWYQQALGQGPEFLTYFQNEAQLDKSGLPSDRFFAERPEGSVSTLKIQRTQQEDSAVYLCASSLVRVGHNEQFFGPGTRLTVL.

This clonotype came up many times. The gene calls are TRBV5-1 and TRBJ1-2, with D possibly TRBD1 on 5 matching bases. The length of the CDR3 is 14 residues. Trimming cost V 4 bases and J 5 bases, with 15 bases left between them. From germline, CDR1 is SGHRS and CDR2 YFSETQ. CDR3 region: CASSTGRLLYGYTF. The CDR3 DNA reads as TGCGCCAGCAGCACGGGACGCCTTCTGTATGGCTACACCTTC.

At least ten counts were recorded for this clonotype. The rearrangement links TRBV7-3 to TRBJ1-1; possibly TRBD1 for D (6 bases). CDR1 and CDR2 (germline): SGHTA, FQGTGA. Trimming took off 5 bases at V and 11 bases at J, with 18 bases between the two ends. This CDR3 comprises 13 residues. CDR3 in amino acids: CASSGQPGHSAFF. The CDR3 nucleotides read TGTGCCAGCAGCGGACAACCGGGACACTCGGCTTTCTTT.

V usage is TRBV6-1 and J usage is TRBJ1-2; D unclear. The V end was cut by 7 bases, the J end by 4 bases, with 16 bases between. The V gene's germline CDR1 is MNHNS and CDR2 SASEGT. The CDR3 has 14 residues. The DNA of the CDR3 is TGTGCCAGCACCAGACGAGCAGACGTCTATGGCTACACCTTC. It encodes CASTRRADVYGYTF.

This clonotype has at least ten counts. The rearrangement uses TRBV7-9 and TRBJ1-2; D possibly corresponds to TRBD1 (5 bases). Germline CDR1 is SEHNR and CDR2 is FQNEAQ (reference sequence). V was shortened by 4 bases and J by 4 bases, with 10 bases between the two germline ends. The CDR3 extends over 13 amino acids. The CDR3 DNA follows: TGTGCCAGCAGCTCGGGACGGATCTATGGCTACACCTTC. Translating it yields CASSSGRIYGYTF.

This clonotype was detected only a few times. This chain links TRBV18 with TRBJ2-7, with 10 bases lining up with TRBD2. Germline-derived CDR1 and CDR2 are KGHSH and LQKENI. V gave up 2 bases and J gave up 4 bases; unmatched junction bases: 11. The CDR3 runs to 17 residues. The CDR3 coding sequence is TGTGCCAGCTCACCAGGAACTAGCGGGGCCTACGGGTACGAGCAGTACTTC. This translates into CASSPGTSGAYGYEQYF.

This clonotype came up many times. The V call is TRBV25-1, the J call TRBJ2-7; D gene unclear. Germline V gives CDR1 MGHDK, CDR2 SYGVNS. Trimming removed 0 bases at V and 3 bases at J, with 6 bases between. CDR3 length: 13 amino acids. In DNA form, the CDR3 reads TGTGCCAGCAGTGAATATAAGGGCTACGAGCAGTACTTC. Its translation: CASSEYKGYEQYF.

This clonotype was counted at least ten times. The chain joins TRBV5-5 to TRBJ1-2; no reliable D call. From germline, CDR1 is SGHKS and CDR2 YYEKEE (reference sequence). Trimming took 2 bases from V and 6 from J, leaving 14 bases between them. The CDR3 is made up of 14 amino acids. The CDR3 DNA follows: TGTGCCAGCAGCTTTCGGTCAGATTTAAATGGCTACACCTTC. Encoded protein: CASSFRSDLNGYTF. Drawing the rest from reference TRBV5-5 and TRBJ1-2, the complete variable domain is DAGVTQSPTHLIKTRGQQVTLRCSPISGHKSVSWYQQVLGQGPQFIFQYYEKEERGRGNFPDRFSARQFPNYSSELNVNALLLGDSALYLCASSFRSDLNGYTFGSGTRLTVV.

This clonotype has ten or more counts. This chain connects TRBV6-1 to TRBJ1-1, with 7 bases that match TRBD1. The CDR3 has 13 residues. CDR1 is MNHNS and CDR2 is SASEGT in the germline V gene. The V segment lost 7 bases and the J segment 4 bases; nucleotides outside the gene matches: 6. The DNA for the CDR3 is TGTGCCAGCACCCGACAGGGTAGCACTGAAGCTTTCTTT. Its protein product is CASTRQGSTEAFF.

This clonotype has ten or more counts. The V and J genes are TRBV20-1 and TRBJ2-1; the match to TRBD2 covers 9 bases. The germline gives CDR1 DFQATT, CDR2 SNEGSKA (reference sequence). The CDR3 runs to 14 residues. V trimming: 2 bases; J trimming: 8 bases; junction bases outside the gene matches: 7. CDR3 sequence reads: CSARTGTSRDEQFF. For the CDR3, the DNA is TGCAGTGCTAGAACCGGGACTAGCAGGGATGAGCAGTTCTTC.

This clonotype was observed a few times. Its ends do not fully match the called genes, so a read error is possible. The V call is TRBV2, the J call TRBJ2-1, with 9 bases matching TRBD2. Germline V gives CDR1 SNHLY, CDR2 FYNNEI. This CDR3 region has 14 residues. CDR3 loop: CASSVDSSGTSPSF. CDR3 in DNA: TGTGCCAGCAGTGTGGATAGTTCCGGGACTAGCCCATCCTTC. Full variable domain (missing parts from reference TRBV2 and TRBJ2-1): EPEVTQTPSHQVTQMGQEVILRCVPISNHLYFYWYRQILGQKVEFLVSFYNNEISEKSEIFDDQFSVERPDGSNFTLKIRSTKLEDSAMYFCASSVDSSGTSPSFGPGTRLTVL.